The entry that follows covers one TCR beta chain sequence. Antigen specificity is unknown. This CDR3 is 16 amino acids long. Germline-derived CDR1 and CDR2 are SQVTM and ANQGSEA. Trimming at V came to 1 base and at J to 4 bases, leaving 12 bases not matched to a gene. These data originate in a study of response to subunit inactivated influenza vaccine. Study results and caveats: The study's authors posited that every seasonal influenza vaccination enlists few new T cells.

TCRdb re-called the RT-PCR reads through MiXCR, storing one row per CDR3 protein. The sample holds 650,000 to 800,000 distinct CDR3 sequences, roughly 18% seen once. This rearrangement joins TRBV29-1 to TRBJ2-7; 8 bases are shared with TRBD1. This clonotype originated in a man aged 50-59 years who received an inactivated influenza vaccine. Sequenced here: PBMCs from blood, sampled roughly 5 days after vaccination. Here the CDR3 DNA reads TGCAGCGTTGAAGGTGTCCCGGGACAGGTTCGGTACGAGCAGTACTTC. Translated: CSVEGVPGQVRYEQYF.